The present T cell receptor (beta chain) was sequenced within a study of chemoradiotherapy in HPV16-positive cancers. Study in general: A couple of HPV16-positive patients' cells yielded candidate HPV-specific clones and common motifs. General study results and limits: Functional assays defining HPV-specific T cells used only two HPV16-positive patients. Candidate HPV-specific clones and E7-related TCR motifs grew in tumor during treatment.

TCRdb keeps only in-frame clones here, not all; method: immunoSEQ multiplex PCR. This table holds about 8,100 clones, around 64% found once. As for this clone: Its antigen is undetermined.

The junction had 11 bases not matched to a gene; V was cut back by 4 bases and J by 8 bases. The germline CDR1 and CDR2 sequences are SGHNT and YYREEE (reference sequence). The CDR3 length is 15 residues. This chain connects TRBV5-4 to TRBJ1-2, with 10 nucleotides matching TRBD1. Sampling was carried out from a patient who underwent chemoradiotherapy. The source of this sequence is a human donor with HPV-associated anogenital cancer. CDR3 sequence reads: CASSNRRQGAEGYTF. CDR3 bases: TGTGCCAGCAGCAACAGACGACAGGGGGCGGAGGGCTACACCTTC.